A single sample gave rise to the 19 T cell receptor beta chains below, sequenced in a study of blood T cell repertoires in COVID-19. Data came from immunoSEQ multiplex PCR; TCRdb stores just in-frame clones and leaves some out. The sample has under 300,000 clones; 70% to 90% are singletons. The sequenced material came from peripheral blood. These TCRs come from a man aged 55 to 69 with acute or convalescent COVID-19.

The V call is TRBV18, the J call TRBJ1-5, with D possibly being TRBD1 (6 bases). The CDR3 contains 14 residues. Germline assignment: CDR1 KGHSH and CDR2 LQKENI. Trimming cost V 6 bases and J 4 bases, with 13 bases left between them. The CDR3 is CASSQTGGNQPQHF. For the CDR3, the DNA is TGTGCCAGCTCGCAGACAGGTGGTAATCAGCCCCAGCATTTT.

The count of this clone is one. This sequence joins TRBV3-1 (or the pseudogene TRBV3-2) and TRBJ2-1, with D tentatively TRBD2 (6 bases). The V gene's germline CDR1 is LGHDT and CDR2 YNNKEL (reference sequence). V dropped 4 bases and J dropped 0 bases, with 13 bases sitting between them. This CDR3 is built from 16 residues. The CDR3 DNA follows: TGTGCCAGCAGCCTCCGTAGCGGTAGCTCCTACAATGAGCAGTTCTTC. It specifies CASSLRSGSSYNEQFF.

V and J are TRBV5-1 and TRBJ2-1; TRBD1 might be the D (5 bases). The V end lost 4 bases, the J end lost 6 bases, and 17 bases lay between the germline ends. This CDR3 has 15 residues. CDR1 is SGHRS, CDR2 YFSETQ, per germline. The chain's CDR3 is CASSIQAQEINEQFF. Here the CDR3 DNA reads TGCGCCAGCAGCATACAGGCTCAAGAGATCAATGAGCAGTTCTTC.

V usage is TRBV7-8 and J usage is TRBJ2-2; maybe TRBD1 (6 bases). Germline assignment: CDR1 SGHVS and CDR2 FQNEAQ. The CDR3 runs to 16 residues. With 6 bases removed from V and 4 bases from J, the gap between germline ends came to 18 bases. The CDR3 bases are TGTGCCAGCAGTCGACACAGGGATTTGGGCACCGGGGAGCTGTTTTTT. Translated, it gives CASSRHRDLGTGELFF.

This chain joins TRBV4-2 and TRBJ1-1, with D possibly matching TRBD1 (5 bases). Trimming shortened V by 1 base and J by 11 bases, and 17 bases separated the two germline ends. The germline V gene has CDR1 LGHNA and CDR2 YNFKEQ. CDR3 length: 14 amino acids. The CDR3 nucleotides are TGTGCCAGCAGCCAAGTGAGGGACTCCGTGGGGGCTTTCTTT. As protein: CASSQVRDSVGAFF.

V and J are TRBV28 and TRBJ2-7; 9 bases are a match to TRBD2. CDR3 length equals 17 residues. V shed 1 base, J shed 4 bases, and the junction held 11 bases outside the gene matches. Per germline, CDR1 MDHEN and CDR2 SYDVKM. This CDR3 reads CASSLFFPLAGIYEQYF. In nucleotides, the CDR3 is TGTGCCAGCAGTTTATTTTTCCCCCTAGCGGGAATTTACGAGCAGTACTTC.

V is TRBV25-1 and J is TRBJ1-5; the D gene is possibly TRBD1 (5 bases). Deletions cut 4 bases from V and 7 bases from J, with 17 bases between. The germline V gene encodes CDR1 MGHDK and CDR2 SYGVNS. The CDR3 has 15 residues. In nucleotides, the CDR3 is TGTGCCAGCAGTGCTCTAGGCGGGGCCTCCCAGCCCCAGCATTTT. Encoded protein: CASSALGGASQPQHF.

The chain combines TRBV10-3 with TRBJ2-1; TRBD2 aligns across 9 bases. The CDR3 runs 14 residues. The V segment lost 6 bases and the J segment 7 bases; nucleotides outside the gene matches: 7. Per the germline V gene, CDR1 is ENHRY and CDR2 is SYGVKD. CDR3 sequence reads: CAIRVAGEANEQFF. CDR3 nucleotide sequence: TGTGCCATCAGGGTAGCGGGAGAGGCGAATGAGCAGTTCTTC.

This rearrangement joins TRBV24-1 to TRBJ2-7; TRBD1 is a possible D gene (6 bases). Trimming took off 4 bases at V and 9 bases at J, with 12 bases between the two ends. Germline V CDR1 and CDR2: KGHDR, SFDVKD. This CDR3 region has 12 residues. CDR3 coding DNA: TGTGCCACCAGTGACCCTGGGGGCCTGCAGTACTTC. Translation: CATSDPGGLQYF.

This sequence joins TRBV5-4 and TRBJ1-1; the D gene is possibly TRBD1 (5 bases). V was clipped by 4 bases and J by 5 bases, with 18 bases between them. Germline V CDR1 and CDR2: SGHNT, YYREEE (reference sequence). The length of the CDR3 is 15 residues. The chain's CDR3 is CASSGAGGPGTEAFF. CDR3 nucleotide sequence: TGTGCCAGCAGCGGGGCTGGTGGGCCCGGGACTGAAGCTTTCTTT.

This CDR3 is CASSQQGAKNTEAFF. CDR3 coding DNA: TGTGCCAGCAGCCAACAGGGGGCCAAGAACACTGAAGCTTTCTTT. The V gene is TRBV3-1 (or the pseudogene TRBV3-2), the J gene TRBJ1-1, with 8 bases aligning to TRBD1. The J segment lost 1 base and the V segment lost 2 bases, leaving 3 bases of the junction unmatched. The germline CDR1 and CDR2 sequences are LGHDT and YNNKEL (reference sequence). The CDR3 has 15 residues.

The table lists this clone with a few counts. The chain carries TRBV7-9 and TRBJ2-7, with 8 bases matching TRBD2. The CDR3 has 12 amino acids. The germline V gene encodes CDR1 SEHNR and CDR2 FQNEAQ (reference sequence). The junction had 1 base not matched to a gene; V was cut back by 5 bases and J by 4 bases. The CDR3 is CASSRGGYEQYF. DNA of the CDR3: TGTGCCAGCAGCCGCGGGGGGTACGAGCAGTACTTC. Full variable domain (outside the CDR3, taken from reference TRBV7-9 and TRBJ2-7): DTGVSQNPRHKITKRGQNVTFRCDPISEHNRLYWYRQTLGQGPEFLTYFQNEAQLEKSRLLSDRFSAERPKGSFSTLEIQRTEQGDSAMYLCASSRGGYEQYFGPGTRLTVT.

The V gene is TRBV6-5, the J gene TRBJ1-6, with D unresolved. CDR1 and CDR2 from the germline V gene are MNHEY and SVGAGI. The CDR3 has 14 amino acids. The V end lost 10 bases, the J end lost 6 bases, and 16 bases lay between the germline ends. CDR3 loop: CATLGEEVNSPLHF. The CDR3 nucleotides are TGTGCCACCCTCGGGGAAGAGGTTAATTCACCCCTCCACTTT.

The CDR3 coding sequence is TGTGCCAGCAAACGGGTGGGACAGGGAGGGACTGAAGCTTTCTTT. Its translation is CASKRVGQGGTEAFF. V and J are TRBV5-8 and TRBJ1-1; 9 nucleotides align to TRBD1. V lost 6 bases and J lost 5; bases outside the gene matches: 11. The CDR3 has 15 residues. The germline V gene has CDR1 SGHTS and CDR2 YDEGEE.

This chain joins TRBV6-2 or TRBV6-3 and TRBJ2-3, with 8 nucleotides matching TRBD2. The V gene's germline CDR1 is MNHEY and CDR2 SVGEGT. The CDR3 contains 17 residues. After removal of 2 bases from V and 4 bases from J, the junction contained 11 bases not matched to a gene. The CDR3 spells CASSYPTGAGEADTQYF. The DNA for the CDR3 is TGTGCCAGCAGTTACCCAACAGGAGCGGGAGAGGCAGATACGCAGTATTTT.

The V call is TRBV13, the J call TRBJ1-1, with 7 bases aligning to TRBD1. Germline V gene lookup returns CDR1 PRHDT and CDR2 FYEKMQ (reference sequence). The V gene end was trimmed by 5 bases and the J gene end by 7 bases; junction bases not matched to a gene: 4. There are 12 residues in the CDR3. The CDR3 reads CASSSNRGEAFF. In nucleotides, the CDR3 is TGTGCCAGCAGCAGTAACAGGGGTGAAGCTTTCTTT.

The chain links TRBV28 to TRBJ1-1; 7 bases line up with TRBD1. After removal of 7 bases from V and 0 bases from J, the junction contained 11 bases not matched to a gene. CDR1 MDHEN and CDR2 SYDVKM come from the germline V gene. There are 16 residues in the CDR3. CDR3 DNA sequence: TGTGCCAGCATTCCCGTTGGGACAGTCATGAACACTGAAGCTTTCTTT. The encoded protein is CASIPVGTVMNTEAFF. Full variable domain (rest looked up from reference TRBV28 and TRBJ1-1): DVKVTQSSRYLVKRTGEKVFLECVQDMDHENMFWYRQDPGLGLRLIYFSYDVKMKEKGDIPEGYSVSREKKERFSLILESASTNQTSMYLCASIPVGTVMNTEAFFGQGTRLTVV.

The chain carries TRBV2 and TRBJ2-3, with D possibly being TRBD2 (5 bases). The V gene's germline CDR1 is SNHLY and CDR2 FYNNEI. There are 14 residues in the CDR3. The ends were cut back, 7 bases at V and 9 bases at J, with 20 bases in the middle. The CDR3 sequence: CASKFVLAGGTQYF. The DNA for the CDR3 is TGTGCCAGCAAATTTGTCCTAGCCGGTGGGACGCAGTATTTT.

The gene calls are TRBV12-3 or TRBV12-4 and TRBJ1-2; D is perhaps TRBD1 (6 bases). V lost 7 bases and J 4 bases, leaving 13 bases between the germline ends. This CDR3 contains 13 residues. Here the CDR3 reads CASTFGQLYGYTF. The DNA of the CDR3 is TGTGCCAGCACCTTCGGACAGCTCTATGGCTACACCTTC.